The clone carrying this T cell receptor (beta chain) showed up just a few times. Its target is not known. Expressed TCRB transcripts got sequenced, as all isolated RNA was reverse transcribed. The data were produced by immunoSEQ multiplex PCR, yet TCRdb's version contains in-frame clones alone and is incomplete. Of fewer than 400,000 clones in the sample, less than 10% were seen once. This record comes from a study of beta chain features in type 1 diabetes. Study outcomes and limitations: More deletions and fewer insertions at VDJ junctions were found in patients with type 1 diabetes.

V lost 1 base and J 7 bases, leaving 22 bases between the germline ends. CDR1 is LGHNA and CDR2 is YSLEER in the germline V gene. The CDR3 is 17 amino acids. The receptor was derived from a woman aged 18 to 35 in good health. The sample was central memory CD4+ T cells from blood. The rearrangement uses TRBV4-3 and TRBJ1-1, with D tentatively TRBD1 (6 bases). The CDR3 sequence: CASSQVSGLGGRHEAFF. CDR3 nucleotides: TGCGCCAGCAGCCAAGTATCAGGGCTCGGGGGCCGGCATGAAGCTTTCTTT.